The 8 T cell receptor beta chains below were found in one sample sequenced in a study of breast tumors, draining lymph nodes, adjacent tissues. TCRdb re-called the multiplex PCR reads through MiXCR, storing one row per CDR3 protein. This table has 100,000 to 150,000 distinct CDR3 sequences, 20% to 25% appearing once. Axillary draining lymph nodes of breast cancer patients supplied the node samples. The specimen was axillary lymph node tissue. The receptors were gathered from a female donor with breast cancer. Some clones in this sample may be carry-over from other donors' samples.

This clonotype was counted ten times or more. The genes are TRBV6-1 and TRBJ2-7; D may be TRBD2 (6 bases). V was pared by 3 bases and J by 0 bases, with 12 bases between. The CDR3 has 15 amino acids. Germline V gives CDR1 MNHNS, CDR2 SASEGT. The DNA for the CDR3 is TGTGCCAGCAGTGATGAGCGGGCGAGCTCCTACGAGCAGTACTTC. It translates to CASSDERASSYEQYF.

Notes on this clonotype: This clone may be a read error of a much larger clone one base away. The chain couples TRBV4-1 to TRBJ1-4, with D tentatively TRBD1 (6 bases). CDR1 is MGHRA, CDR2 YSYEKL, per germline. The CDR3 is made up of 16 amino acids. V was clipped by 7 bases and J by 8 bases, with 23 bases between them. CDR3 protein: CASKELLRGLGEKLFF. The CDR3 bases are TGCGCCAGCAAAGAGCTTCTGAGGGGGTTGGGAGAAAAACTGTTTTTT.

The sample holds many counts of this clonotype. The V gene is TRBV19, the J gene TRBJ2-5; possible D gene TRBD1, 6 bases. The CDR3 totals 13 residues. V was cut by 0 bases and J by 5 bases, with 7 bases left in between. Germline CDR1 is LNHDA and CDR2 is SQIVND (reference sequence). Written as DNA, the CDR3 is TGTGCCAGTAGTATAGATACAGGGGAGACCCAGTACTTC. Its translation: CASSIDTGETQYF.

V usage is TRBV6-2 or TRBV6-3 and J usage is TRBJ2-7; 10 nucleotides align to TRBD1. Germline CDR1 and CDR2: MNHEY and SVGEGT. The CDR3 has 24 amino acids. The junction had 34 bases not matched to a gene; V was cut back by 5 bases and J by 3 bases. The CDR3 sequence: CASSRDRGTDTQYFGPGSYYEQYF. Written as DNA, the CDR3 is TGTGCCAGCAGTAGGGACAGGGGCACAGATACGCAGTACTTTGGCCCAGGGAGTTACTACGAGCAGTACTTC.

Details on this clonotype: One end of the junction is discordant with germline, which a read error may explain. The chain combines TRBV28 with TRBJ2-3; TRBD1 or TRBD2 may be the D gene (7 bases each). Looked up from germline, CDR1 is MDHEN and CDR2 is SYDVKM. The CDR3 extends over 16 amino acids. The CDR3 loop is CAIPRGLADRTDTQCF. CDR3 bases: TGTGCCATCCCGAGGGGGCTAGCGGATCGCACAGATACGCAGTGTTTT.

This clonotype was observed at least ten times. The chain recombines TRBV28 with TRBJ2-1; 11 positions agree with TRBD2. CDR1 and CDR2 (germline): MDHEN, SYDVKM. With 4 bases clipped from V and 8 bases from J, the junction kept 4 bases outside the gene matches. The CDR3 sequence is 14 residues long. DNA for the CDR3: TGTGCCAGCAGTTCCCTAGCGGGAGGCTATGAGCAGTTCTTC. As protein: CASSSLAGGYEQFF.

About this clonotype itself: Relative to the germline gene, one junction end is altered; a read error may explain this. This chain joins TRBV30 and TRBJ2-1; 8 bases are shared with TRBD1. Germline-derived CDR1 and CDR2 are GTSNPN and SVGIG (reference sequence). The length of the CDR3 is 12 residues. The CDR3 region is CVWSATGDEQFF. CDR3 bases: TGTGTCTGGAGTGCGACAGGGGATGAGCAGTTCTTC.

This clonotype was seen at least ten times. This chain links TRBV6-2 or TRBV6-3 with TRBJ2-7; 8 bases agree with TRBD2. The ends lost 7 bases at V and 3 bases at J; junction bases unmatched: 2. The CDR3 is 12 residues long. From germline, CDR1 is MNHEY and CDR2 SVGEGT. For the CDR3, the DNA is TGTGCCAGCAAAACTAGCGGCTACGAGCAGTACTTC. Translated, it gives CASKTSGYEQYF.